What follows are 22 T cell receptor beta chains derived from one specimen sequenced in a study of early T cells in non-severe SARS-CoV-2 infection. MiXCR was run by TCRdb on the 5' RACE reads, yielding one entry per CDR3 protein. The data hold roughly 28,000 distinct CDR3 sequences, with around 4.4% observed a single time. Input material: whole blood. These receptors were taken from an adult who was a healthcare worker with PCR-confirmed SARS-CoV-2 infection or an uninfected control (not recorded which).

In this sample, this clonotype turned up many times. This rearrangement joins TRBV27 to TRBJ1-5, with D perhaps TRBD1 (6 bases). Germline V gene data show CDR1 as MNHEY and CDR2 as SMNVEV (reference sequence). V lost 6 bases, J lost 9 bases, and 15 bases lay in between. The length of the CDR3 is 13 residues. CDR3 nucleotide sequence: TGTGCCAGCAGCCTGGGGGCATCAGGGCCCCAGCATTTT. This encodes CASSLGASGPQHF.

The V and J genes are TRBV20-1 and TRBJ1-6; the D gene is possibly TRBD1 (6 bases). V was clipped by 3 bases and J by 7 bases, with 13 bases between them. The CDR3 totals 14 residues. CDR1 DFQATT and CDR2 SNEGSKA come from the germline V gene (reference sequence). CDR3 DNA sequence: TGCAGTGCTAGTCAAGCCACAGGGAATTCACCCCTCCACTTT. Its protein product is CSASQATGNSPLHF.

This clonotype was observed at least ten times. The V gene is TRBV24-1, the J gene TRBJ2-1; 7 bases are shared with TRBD2. The V segment lost 5 bases and the J segment 6 bases; nucleotides outside the gene matches: 6. CDR1 is KGHDR and CDR2 is SFDVKD in the germline V gene. The CDR3 covers 14 residues. The CDR3 DNA reads as TGTGCCACCAGTGTTCCGGGAGGCCTCAATGAGCAGTTCTTC. Amino acids: CATSVPGGLNEQFF.

This clonotype was counted at least ten times. The chain recombines TRBV29-1 with TRBJ2-3; TRBD2 is a possible D gene (6 bases). CDR1 is SQVTM and CDR2 is ANQGSEA in the germline V gene. V was trimmed by 5 bases and J by 5 bases, leaving 14 bases between them. The CDR3 totals 13 residues. CDR3 DNA sequence: TGCAGCGTTCGTAGTGGGAGGAGAGATACGCAGTATTTT. Protein sequence: CSVRSGRRDTQYF.

V usage is TRBV6-1 and J usage is TRBJ1-5; possible D gene TRBD1, 5 bases. The germline V gene encodes CDR1 MNHNS and CDR2 SASEGT. The CDR3 extends over 15 amino acids. Trimming removed 2 bases from V and 3 bases from J, with 11 bases in between. DNA of the CDR3: TGTGCCAGCAGTGAATCTGGGGCTACCAATCAGCCCCAGCATTTT. It encodes CASSESGATNQPQHF.

By sample fraction, this clonotype is medium-sized. Here the CDR3 reads CSVDRQGSYNEQFF. The CDR3 coding sequence is TGCAGCGTTGATAGGCAGGGATCCTACAATGAGCAGTTCTTC. The chain employs TRBV29-1 and TRBJ2-1, with a tentative D call TRBD1 (5 bases). CDR3 size: 14 residues. V dropped 3 bases and J dropped 1 base, with 10 bases sitting between them. In germline, CDR1 is SQVTM, CDR2 ANQGSEA.

This clonotype was recorded many times. The J gene is TRBJ1-1, the V gene TRBV15; D unresolved. Trimming stripped 0 bases from V and 1 base from J, with 3 bases between. This CDR3 is 13 amino acids long. Germline V gene data show CDR1 as LNHNV and CDR2 as YYDKDF (reference sequence). CDR3 sequence: CATSRDWNTEAFF. CDR3 DNA: TGTGCCACCAGCAGAGATTGGAACACTGAAGCTTTCTTT. Full variable domain (missing parts from reference TRBV15 and TRBJ1-1): DAMVIQNPRYQVTQFGKPVTLSCSQTLNHNVMYWYQQKSSQAPKLLFHYYDKDFNNEADTPDNFQSRRPNTSFCFLDIRSPGLGDTAMYLCATSRDWNTEAFFGQGTRLTVV.

This clonotype was seen ten or more times. The chain links TRBV4-2 to TRBJ2-5; tentative D call: TRBD1 (6 bases). Trimming removed 0 bases from V and 4 bases from J, with 12 bases in between. In germline, CDR1 is LGHNA, CDR2 YNFKEQ. The CDR3 extends over 15 amino acids. This CDR3 is CASSQEPGDRETQYF. CDR3 in DNA: TGTGCCAGCAGCCAAGAACCAGGGGATAGAGAGACCCAGTACTTC.

This clonotype is labeled large. The V gene is TRBV5-1, the J gene TRBJ2-2; D is ambiguous. From germline, CDR1 is SGHRS and CDR2 YFSETQ. Trimming removed 4 bases at V and 3 bases at J, with 13 bases between. The CDR3 length is 15 residues. The CDR3 bases are TGCGCCAGCAGCCCTAGGGCGTGGGACACCGGGGAGCTGTTTTTT. It specifies CASSPRAWDTGELFF. The full variable domain, rest sourced from reference TRBV5-1 and TRBJ2-2, is KAGVTQTPRYLIKTRGQQVTLSCSPISGHRSVSWYQQTPGQGLQFLFEYFSETQRNKGNFPGRFSGRQFSNSRSEMNVSTLELGDSALYLCASSPRAWDTGELFFGEGSRLTVL.

By share, this clonotype ranks as medium-sized (0.01 to 0.1%). The chain links TRBV24-1 to TRBJ2-1; 7 bases map to TRBD2. The V segment lost 1 base and the J segment 1 base; nucleotides outside the gene matches: 3. Germline values: CDR1 KGHDR, CDR2 SFDVKD. This CDR3 contains 16 residues. The CDR3 nucleotides are TGTGCCACCAGTGATTTAAGAGCGGGATCCTACAATGAGCAGTTCTTC. Protein: CATSDLRAGSYNEQFF.

This clonotype was counted a few times. This chain connects TRBV5-6 to TRBJ2-1, with D unresolved. The V gene lost 2 bases and the J gene lost 9 bases, with 6 bases spanning the gap. The germline gives CDR1 SGHDT, CDR2 YYEEEE. The CDR3 loop spans 11 amino acids. The chain's CDR3 is CASSFGGEQFF. The CDR3 DNA reads TGTGCCAGCAGCTTCGGCGGTGAGCAGTTCTTC.

This clonotype was seen repeatedly, ten times or more. The chain is built from TRBV14 and TRBJ2-7, with 7 nucleotides matching TRBD1. The CDR3 extends over 15 amino acids. Germline assignment: CDR1 SGHDN and CDR2 FVKESK. After removal of 3 bases from V and 3 bases from J, the junction contained 8 bases not matched to a gene. CDR3 sequence (DNA): TGTGCCAGCAGCCATCCCAGGACAGGACACTACGAGCAGTACTTC. Amino acid sequence: CASSHPRTGHYEQYF.

In its sample, this clonotype was seen many times. This sequence joins TRBV7-2 and TRBJ2-1; the match to TRBD2 covers 12 bases. The CDR3 totals 17 residues. With V trimmed by 5 bases and J by 3 bases, 8 bases remained unmatched. Germline V CDR1 and CDR2: SGHTA, FQGNSA. In DNA, the CDR3 is TGTGCCAGCAGCCCGCCTAGCGGGAGGGCCTTCTACAATGAGCAGTTCTTC. As protein: CASSPPSGRAFYNEQFF.

This clonotype is termed medium-sized (0.01 to 0.1%). The V call is TRBV20-1, the J call TRBJ2-3; 9 nucleotides align to TRBD2. Trimming cost V 5 bases and J 2 bases; bases outside gene matches: 11. Per the germline V gene, CDR1 is DFQATT and CDR2 is SNEGSKA (reference sequence). The CDR3 runs to 16 residues. DNA for the CDR3: TGCAGTGCTGGGCTCTTAGCGGGAGCACTCACAGATACGCAGTATTTT. Protein product: CSAGLLAGALTDTQYF.

This clonotype was seen at least ten times. The chain is built from TRBV2 and TRBJ2-1; 10 bases align to TRBD2. Germline trimming cut 10 bases from V and 7 bases from J; bases unmatched to any gene: 13. The CDR3 runs 15 residues. Germline V gene lookup returns CDR1 SNHLY and CDR2 FYNNEI. The CDR3 reads CAKLPSGRAANEQFF. In DNA form, the CDR3 reads TGTGCCAAACTTCCGAGCGGGAGGGCCGCGAATGAGCAGTTCTTC.

This clonotype showed up many times. This chain uses TRBV12-3 or TRBV12-4 with TRBJ1-2, with D unresolved. There are 14 residues in the CDR3. Trimming cost V 5 bases and J 4 bases, with 14 bases left between them. This CDR3 is CASSETSSGYGYTF. The CDR3 DNA reads as TGTGCCAGCAGTGAGACATCTTCGGGCTATGGCTACACCTTC.

This clonotype appeared many times. This chain uses TRBV6-5 with TRBJ2-1; maybe TRBD2 (6 bases). V lost 8 bases and J 1 base, leaving 27 bases between the germline ends. This CDR3 contains 19 residues. Germline V lookup: CDR1 MNHEY, CDR2 SVGAGI. The DNA for the CDR3 is TGTGCCAGCGGGTCCGGCGGAGGGCCTAAACTCCTATCCTACAATGAGCAGTTCTTC. This sequence encodes CASGSGGGPKLLSYNEQFF.

The chain uses TRBV7-8 and TRBJ2-1; either TRBD1 or TRBD2 may fit D (5 bases each). CDR1 is SGHVS, CDR2 FQNEAQ, per germline. The CDR3 is 13 amino acids. V was pared by 4 bases and J by 7 bases, with 11 bases between. The CDR3 loop reads CASSSGWGNEQFF. As DNA, the CDR3 is TGTGCCAGCAGCTCAGGGTGGGGGAATGAGCAGTTCTTC.

This clonotype appeared many times. The rearrangement joins TRBV6-2 or TRBV6-3 to TRBJ1-1; TRBD1 is a possible D gene (5 bases). Germline V gene data show CDR1 as MNHEY and CDR2 as SVGEGT. The CDR3 runs to 14 residues. The V end was cut by 4 bases, the J end by 0 bases, with 9 bases between. The CDR3 region has the DNA TGTGCCAGCAGTTTAAGGGGCATGAACACTGAAGCTTTCTTT. Translated, it gives CASSLRGMNTEAFF.

This clonotype was seen repeatedly, ten times or more. The genes are TRBV6-5 and TRBJ2-1; a weak D match, TRBD1 (8 bases). Trimming left V 2 bases short and J 4 bases short, with 21 bases between. The CDR3 length is 18 residues. CDR1 is MNHEY and CDR2 is SVGAGI in the germline V gene. CDR3 sequence reads: CASSYQLDRGGRYNEQFF. In DNA form, the CDR3 reads TGTGCCAGCAGTTACCAACTCGACAGGGGAGGGCGGTACAATGAGCAGTTCTTC.

The CDR3 is CASSGPLATQYF. CDR3 nucleotides: TGTGCCAGCTCGGGACCCTTGGCGACCCAGTACTTC. The chain is built from TRBV7-6 and TRBJ2-5; D tentatively reads TRBD1 or TRBD2 (5 bases each). The CDR3 contains 12 residues. V was clipped by 8 bases and J by 7 bases, with 14 bases between them. Germline CDR1 SGHVS, CDR2 FNYEAQ.

This clonotype was counted at least ten times. This chain uses TRBV11-3 with TRBJ2-1; D uncertain. Germline CDR1 reads SGHNT; CDR2 reads YENEEA. Trimming pared 2 bases from V and 10 bases from J, leaving 6 bases between. The CDR3 length is 11 residues. The CDR3 DNA reads as TGTGCCAGCAGCTTAAAGGAGGAGCAGTTCTTC. It specifies CASSLKEEQFF.